This T cell receptor beta chain was sequenced for a study of molecular identifiers for immune sequencing clone quantification. Study information: Replicates partitioned RNA from approximately 20,000 or 100,000 naive CD8 cells into five parts, sequencing four.

Overall study results and limits: Sizes of clones that are highly expanded could be underestimated (if identical TCR molecules share a barcode). In naive cells, under 1% of molecules belonged to clones above 20 RNA copies, against over 97% in effector cells.

TCRdb passed the PCR reads through MiXCR, listing each CDR3 protein once. Of just under 650,000 distinct CDR3 sequences detected, about 20% appear once; the ten largest clones hold 0.85%. On this clonotype: Its antigen is as yet unknown. With a much larger clone just one base away, this may be a read error.

The receptor was isolated from a human donor in good health. Some libraries in this study had Jurkat cell RNA spiked in. The sample consisted of naive CD8+ T cells from blood, with Jurkat cell RNA spiked in. As for subset: FACS-sorted CD8+CD4-CCR7+CD45RA+ naive T cells.

CDR3 bases: TGTGCCAGCAGCCGAGATCTTTTTAGCGGGGGACCCACAGATACGCAGTATTTT. As protein: CASSRDLFSGGPTDTQYF. The chain recombines TRBV3-1 with TRBJ2-3; TRBD2 aligns across 9 bases. The germline CDR1 and CDR2 sequences are LGHDT and YNNKEL (reference sequence). J was trimmed by 2 bases and V by 4 bases; bases with no gene match: 13. The CDR3 spans 18 residues.